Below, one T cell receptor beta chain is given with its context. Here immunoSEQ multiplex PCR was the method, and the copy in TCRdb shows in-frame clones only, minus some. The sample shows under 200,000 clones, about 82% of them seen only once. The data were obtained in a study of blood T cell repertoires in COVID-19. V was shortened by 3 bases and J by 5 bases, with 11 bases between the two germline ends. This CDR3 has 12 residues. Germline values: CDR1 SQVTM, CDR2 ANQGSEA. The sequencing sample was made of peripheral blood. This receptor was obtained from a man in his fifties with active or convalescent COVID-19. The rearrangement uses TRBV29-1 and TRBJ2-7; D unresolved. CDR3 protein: CSVEARKNEQYF. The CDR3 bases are TGCAGCGTTGAGGCCAGGAAGAACGAGCAGTACTTC.